The clone carrying this TCR beta chain was seen more than once but under ten times. Its antigen is unknown. These data belong to a study of T cell repertoires in cytomegalovirus infection. At the level of the study: Indications of both CMV infection and matching HLA type were provided by public TCR beta signatures.

Each CDR3 protein is one row after TCRdb ran MiXCR on the reads. This repertoire shows about 890,000 distinct CDR3 sequences, around 32% found once; its top ten account for over 13%. CDR1 and CDR2 (germline): LGHDT, YNNKEL (reference sequence). The length of the CDR3 is 11 residues. V dropped 0 bases and J dropped 7 bases, with 1 base sitting between them. Overall study findings and caveats: Using cumulative public TCR beta family frequency, the authors identified those who carried CMV together with the relevant HLA.

The J gene is TRBJ2-1, the V gene TRBV3-1; unclear D gene. This clonotype was obtained from a human donor in good health (CMV status not recorded). Some clones in this sample may be carry-over from other donors' samples. Specimen: cultured CD8+ T cells from PBMCs, collected from culture after CMV antigen stimulation. The CDR3 DNA sequence: TGTGCCAGCAGCCAAGAAAATGAGCAGTTCTTC. This sequence encodes CASSQENEQFF.